These 3 T cell receptor beta chains share one sample of origin, sequenced in a study of blood T cell repertoires in COVID-19. Some clones are missing from TCRdb's copy, which holds only in-frame ones; the method was immunoSEQ multiplex PCR. The data show 280,000 or so clones, about 85% seen once. The sample comprised PBMCs or T cells enriched from blood (not recorded which). The receptors here all came from a woman between 45 and 60 years old who had recovered from COVID-19.

V gene TRBV4-1 combines with J gene TRBJ1-6; tentative D call: TRBD1 (5 bases). V was clipped by 4 bases and J by 6 bases, with 22 bases between them. The CDR3 totals 18 residues. Germline CDR1 reads MGHRA; CDR2 reads YSYEKL. The CDR3 region is CASSRITFESRVNSPLHF. The CDR3 DNA is TGCGCCAGCAGCCGTATCACCTTTGAGAGCAGGGTTAATTCACCCCTCCACTTT.

This sequence joins TRBV11-3 and TRBJ1-1, with a tentative D call TRBD1 (5 bases). The CDR3 has 13 amino acids. Germline CDR1 SGHNT, CDR2 YENEEA. V lost 4 bases to trimming and J lost 7 bases, with 13 bases between them. The CDR3 is CASSSMTDSEAFF. The CDR3 coding sequence is TGTGCCAGCAGCTCCATGACTGACAGTGAAGCTTTCTTT.

The chain couples TRBV2 to TRBJ1-1; 10 positions match TRBD1. The CDR3 has 16 amino acids. Germline loops: CDR1 SNHLY, CDR2 FYNNEI. V was pared by 7 bases and J by 1 base, with 9 bases of the junction left unmatched. Here the CDR3 reads CASTRQGAFGNTEAFF. The CDR3 DNA sequence: TGTGCCAGCACCCGACAGGGGGCGTTTGGGAACACTGAAGCTTTCTTT.